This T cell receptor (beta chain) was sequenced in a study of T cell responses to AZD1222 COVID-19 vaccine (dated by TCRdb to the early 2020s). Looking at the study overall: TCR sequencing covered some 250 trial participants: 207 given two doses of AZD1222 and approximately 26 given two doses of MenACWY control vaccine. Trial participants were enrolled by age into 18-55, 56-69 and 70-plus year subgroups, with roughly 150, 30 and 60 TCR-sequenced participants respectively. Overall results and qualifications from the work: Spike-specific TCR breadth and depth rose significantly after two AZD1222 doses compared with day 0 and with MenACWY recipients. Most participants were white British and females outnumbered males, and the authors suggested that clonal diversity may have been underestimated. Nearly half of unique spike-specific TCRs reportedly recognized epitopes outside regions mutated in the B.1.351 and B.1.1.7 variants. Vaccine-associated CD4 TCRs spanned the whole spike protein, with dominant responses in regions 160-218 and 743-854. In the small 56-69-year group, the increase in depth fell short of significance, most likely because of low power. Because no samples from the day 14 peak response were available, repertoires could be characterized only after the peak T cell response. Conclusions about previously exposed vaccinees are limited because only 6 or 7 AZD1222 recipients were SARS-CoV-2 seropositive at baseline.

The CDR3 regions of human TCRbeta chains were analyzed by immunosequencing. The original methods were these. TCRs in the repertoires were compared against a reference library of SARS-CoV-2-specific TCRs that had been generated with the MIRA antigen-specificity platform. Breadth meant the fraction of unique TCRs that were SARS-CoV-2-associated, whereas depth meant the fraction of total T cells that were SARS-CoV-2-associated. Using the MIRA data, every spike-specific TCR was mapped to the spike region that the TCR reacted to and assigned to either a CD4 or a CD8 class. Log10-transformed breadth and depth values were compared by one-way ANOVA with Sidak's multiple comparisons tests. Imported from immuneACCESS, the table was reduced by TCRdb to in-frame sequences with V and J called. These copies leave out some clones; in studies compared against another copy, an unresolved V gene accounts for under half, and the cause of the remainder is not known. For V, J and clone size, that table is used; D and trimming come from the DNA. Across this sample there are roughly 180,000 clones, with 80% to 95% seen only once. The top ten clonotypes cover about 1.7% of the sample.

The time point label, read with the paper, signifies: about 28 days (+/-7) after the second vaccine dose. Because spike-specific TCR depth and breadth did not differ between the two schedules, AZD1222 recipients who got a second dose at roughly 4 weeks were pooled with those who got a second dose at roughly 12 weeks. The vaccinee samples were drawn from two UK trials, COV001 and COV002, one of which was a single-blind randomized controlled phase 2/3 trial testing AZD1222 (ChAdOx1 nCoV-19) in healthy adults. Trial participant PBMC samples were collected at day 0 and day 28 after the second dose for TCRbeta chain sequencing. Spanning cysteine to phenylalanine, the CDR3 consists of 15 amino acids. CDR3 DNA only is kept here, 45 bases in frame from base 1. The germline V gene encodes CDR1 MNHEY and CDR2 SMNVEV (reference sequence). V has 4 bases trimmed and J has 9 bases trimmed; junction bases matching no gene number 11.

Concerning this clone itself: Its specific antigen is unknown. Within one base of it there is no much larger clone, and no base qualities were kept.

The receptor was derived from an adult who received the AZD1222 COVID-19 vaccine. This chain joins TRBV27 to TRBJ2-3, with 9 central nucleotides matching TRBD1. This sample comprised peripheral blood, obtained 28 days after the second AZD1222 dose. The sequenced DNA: TGTGCCAGCAGTTGGGCTCGGGAACAGGGGGCCACGCAGTATTTT. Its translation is CASSWAREQGATQYF.